This T cell receptor (beta chain) emerged from a study of cytomegalovirus exposure and HLA in healthy donors. The CDR3 totals 14 residues. Trimming cost V 5 bases and J 5 bases; bases outside gene matches: 7. CDR1 is SGHRS, CDR2 YFSETQ, per germline. This PCR relied on a set of 60 Vbeta primers and 13 Jbeta primers. Profiling relied on immunoSEQ multiplex PCR, and the TCRdb table lists in-frame clones only, not all of them. Altogether fewer than 200,000 clones are present, around 85% being singletons, with the ten largest covering approximately 0.85%. This chain links TRBV5-1 with TRBJ1-2, with 9 positions matching TRBD1. Sequences were obtained from PBMCs. The receptor was isolated from a woman aged 25-40 years in good health and CMV-seronegative. The CDR3 region has the DNA TGCGCCAGCAGGACGACAGGGGGTGGGTATGGCTACACCTTC. This sequence encodes CASRTTGGGYGYTF.